This T cell receptor (beta chain) was recorded in a study of blood T cells in healthy people across ages. Trimming removed 8 bases from V and 7 bases from J, with 8 bases in between. The germline gives CDR1 MNHEY, CDR2 SVGEGT. CDR3 size: 10 residues. Combining a sample-barcoded 5' primer with a J-beta primer mix, a second PCR ran for 7 to 11 cycles. TCRdb used MiXCR to reprocess the 5' RACE reads, holding one entry per CDR3 protein. This table has 1.5 million to 2 million distinct CDR3 sequences, roughly 49% appearing once. This clonotype was seen only a few times. This sequence joins TRBV6-2 or TRBV6-3 and TRBJ2-5, with D maybe TRBD1 (5 bases). The TCR was taken from a woman between 40 and 50 years old in good health. Sequencing was carried out using blood. For the CDR3, the DNA is TGTGCCAGCGCCCAGGGGACCCAGTACTTC. This gives the protein CASAQGTQYF.